The next 18 T cell receptor beta chains were all read from a single sample in a study of blood T cell repertoires in COVID-19. The protocol was immunoSEQ multiplex PCR, while the TCRdb copy is restricted to in-frame clones and leaves out a portion. The table has 270,000 or so clones, around nine tenths seen once. The sequencing sample was made of peripheral blood. The source of these receptors is a woman between 40 and 50 years old who had recovered from COVID-19.

This clone showed up just once. This chain connects TRBV9 to TRBJ2-2, with 8 bases that match TRBD2. Germline trimming cut 3 bases from V and 11 bases from J; bases unmatched to any gene: 27. Germline assignment: CDR1 SGDLS and CDR2 YYNGEE. This CDR3 region has 20 residues. The CDR3 spells CASSAQAGESFWLTPEELFF. The CDR3 bases are TGTGCCAGCAGCGCCCAAGCGGGAGAATCTTTTTGGTTGACACCGGAAGAGCTGTTTTTT.

This chain uses TRBV27 with TRBJ1-5; D is possibly TRBD1 (6 bases). The CDR3 extends over 15 amino acids. Between the trimmed V and J ends, which lost 5 bases and 3 bases, there was a span of 14 bases. Germline loops: CDR1 MNHEY, CDR2 SMNVEV (reference sequence). DNA of the CDR3: TGTGCCAGCAGTCAGAACAGGGTTAACAATCAGCCCCAGCATTTT. Translating it yields CASSQNRVNNQPQHF.

This sequence joins TRBV27 and TRBJ2-5; possible D gene TRBD1, 6 bases. Germline V gene sequence: CDR1 MNHEY, CDR2 SMNVEV (reference sequence). The CDR3 is 13 residues long. Trimming cost V 3 bases and J 4 bases, with 9 bases left between them. The CDR3 protein is CASSLRGGETQYF. CDR3 sequence (DNA): TGTGCCAGCAGTTTGCGAGGGGGAGAGACCCAGTACTTC.

V usage is TRBV10-2 and J usage is TRBJ1-6; the match to TRBD1 covers 7 bases. The CDR3 has 16 amino acids. Trimming at V came to 3 bases and at J to 4 bases, leaving 6 bases not matched to a gene. Germline assignment: CDR1 WSHSY and CDR2 SAAADI. The CDR3 loop reads CASSDGQVPYNSPLHF. DNA for the CDR3: TGCGCCAGCAGTGACGGACAGGTCCCATATAATTCACCCCTCCACTTT.

V gene TRBV19 combines with J gene TRBJ2-7; TRBD2 matches 10 bases. Germline V gives CDR1 LNHDA, CDR2 SQIVND (reference sequence). V lost 3 bases to trimming and J lost 4 bases; unmatched junction nucleotides: 6. This CDR3 has 15 amino acids. CDR3 nucleotides: TGTGCCAGTAGTATCTCTAGCGGGGGTGCTTACGAGCAGTACTTC. As protein: CASSISSGGAYEQYF. Variable domain in full (rest from reference TRBV19 and TRBJ2-7): DGGITQSPKYLFRKEGQNVTLSCEQNLNHDAMYWYRQDPGQGLRLIYYSQIVNDFQKGDIAEGYSVSREKKESFPLTVTSAQKNPTAFYLCASSISSGGAYEQYFGPGTRLTVT.

The gene calls are TRBV19 and TRBJ1-4, with D possibly being TRBD1 (6 bases). Trimming shortened V by 5 bases and J by 1 base, and 11 bases separated the two germline ends. There are 15 residues in the CDR3. Germline V gene data show CDR1 as LNHDA and CDR2 as SQIVND (reference sequence). CDR3 coding DNA: TGTGCCAGTAGTCCCCAACAGGGAACTAATGAAAAACTGTTTTTT. As protein: CASSPQQGTNEKLFF.

This chain joins TRBV7-9 and TRBJ1-3; D gene uncertain. Per the germline V gene, CDR1 is SEHNR and CDR2 is FQNEAQ (reference sequence). Deletions cut 3 bases from V and 4 bases from J, with 10 bases between. This CDR3 region has 14 residues. In nucleotides, the CDR3 is TGTGCCAGCAGCTTTGGTGCGTCGGGAAACACCATATATTTT. It yields the protein CASSFGASGNTIYF.

The CDR3 here is CASSQGQGGYTF. CDR3 nucleotide sequence: TGTGCCAGCAGCCAGGGACAGGGTGGCTACACCTTC. The chain combines TRBV3-1 (or the pseudogene TRBV3-2) with TRBJ1-2; 9 bases fit TRBD1. V trimming: 3 bases; J trimming: 7 bases; junction bases outside the gene matches: 0. Germline values: CDR1 LGHDT, CDR2 YNNKEL (reference sequence). The CDR3 sequence is 12 residues long.

This clone came up a few times. The rearrangement links TRBV7-9 to TRBJ1-6; D not resolved. The CDR3 is 13 amino acids. Trimming took off 1 base at V and 8 bases at J, with 6 bases between the two ends. The germline gives CDR1 SEHNR, CDR2 FQNEAQ (reference sequence). CDR3 sequence reads: CASSLVGDSPLHF. The CDR3 region has the DNA TGTGCCAGCAGCTTAGTCGGGGATTCACCCCTCCACTTT. The full variable domain, with the rest looked up from reference TRBV7-9 and TRBJ1-6, is DTGVSQNPRHKITKRGQNVTFRCDPISEHNRLYWYRQTLGQGPEFLTYFQNEAQLEKSRLLSDRFSAERPKGSFSTLEIQRTEQGDSAMYLCASSLVGDSPLHFGNGTRLTVT.

A few counts support this clone. The chain carries TRBV18 and TRBJ2-1; 13 bases are a match to TRBD2. Germline CDR1 is KGHSH and CDR2 is LQKENI. This CDR3 region has 15 residues. J lost 8 bases, V lost 3 bases, and 4 bases had no gene match. CDR3 residues: CASSPGLAGVDEQFF. CDR3 coding DNA: TGTGCCAGCTCACCCGGACTAGCGGGAGTGGATGAGCAGTTCTTC.

This chain joins TRBV4-1 and TRBJ2-1; a possible D gene is TRBD2 (6 bases). The CDR3 extends over 15 amino acids. V gave up 4 bases and J gave up 0 bases, with 10 bases separating them. In germline, CDR1 is MGHRA, CDR2 YSYEKL. In nucleotides, the CDR3 is TGCGCCAGCAGCCGGCCCGGGAGCTCCTACAATGAGCAGTTCTTC. Translating it yields CASSRPGSSYNEQFF.

In this sample, this clone turned up once. The gene calls are TRBV19 and TRBJ2-7, with 9 bases identical to TRBD1. This CDR3 spans 14 amino acids. CDR1 LNHDA and CDR2 SQIVND come from the germline V gene (reference sequence). After removal of 5 bases from V and 3 bases from J, the junction contained 5 bases not matched to a gene. CDR3 residues: CASSPTGGHYEQYF. In DNA, the CDR3 is TGTGCCAGTAGTCCGACAGGGGGACACTACGAGCAGTACTTC.

The CDR3 DNA sequence: TGTGCTAGTGGTTTACAGGGGGGCACTGAAGCTTTCTTT. Translation: CASGLQGGTEAFF. The V call is TRBV12-5, the J call TRBJ1-1; TRBD1 matches 8 bases. V trimming: 3 bases; J trimming: 4 bases; junction bases outside the gene matches: 1. The germline V gene has CDR1 LGHNT and CDR2 FRNRAP. There are 13 residues in the CDR3.

The chain carries TRBV19 and TRBJ1-2; TRBD1 aligns across 8 bases. The V gene's germline CDR1 is LNHDA and CDR2 SQIVND (reference sequence). The V segment lost 5 bases and the J segment 8 bases; nucleotides outside the gene matches: 7. The CDR3 contains 13 residues. The CDR3 loop is CASSPQGAWGYTF. CDR3 nucleotides: TGTGCCAGTAGTCCGCAGGGGGCGTGGGGCTACACCTTC. Together with reference TRBV19 and TRBJ1-2, the CDR3 gives the full variable domain: DGGITQSPKYLFRKEGQNVTLSCEQNLNHDAMYWYRQDPGQGLRLIYYSQIVNDFQKGDIAEGYSVSREKKESFPLTVTSAQKNPTAFYLCASSPQGAWGYTFGSGTRLTVV.

The rearrangement links TRBV5-1 to TRBJ2-2; 7 nucleotides agree with TRBD2. After removal of 4 bases from V and 2 bases from J, the junction contained 8 bases not matched to a gene. Germline CDR1 and CDR2: SGHRS and YFSETQ. The CDR3 covers 16 residues. CDR3 in amino acids: CASSPWLAENTGELFF. The CDR3 coding sequence is TGCGCCAGCAGCCCGTGGCTAGCGGAAAACACCGGGGAGCTGTTTTTT.

This chain links TRBV7-9 with TRBJ2-2; D is unresolved. Germline V gives CDR1 SEHNR, CDR2 FQNEAQ (reference sequence). Trimming removed 1 base at V and 7 bases at J, with 10 bases between. This CDR3 region has 14 residues. The CDR3 DNA reads as TGTGCCAGCAGCTTAGGACTGGAGAACGGGGAGCTGTTTTTT. Protein sequence: CASSLGLENGELFF.

The rearrangement links TRBV6-2 or TRBV6-3 to TRBJ2-5; possibly TRBD2 for D (6 bases). CDR3 size: 15 residues. With 2 bases removed from V and 2 bases from J, the gap between germline ends came to 12 bases. Germline V gene lookup returns CDR1 MNHEY and CDR2 SVGEGT. The CDR3 here is CASSYAGGTQETQYF. CDR3 nucleotide sequence: TGTGCCAGCAGTTACGCCGGGGGAACTCAAGAGACCCAGTACTTC.

The rearrangement links TRBV27 to TRBJ2-7, with TRBD2 matching 9 bases. The trim removed 6 bases at V and 5 bases at J, leaving 17 bases unmatched. CDR1 and CDR2 (germline): MNHEY, SMNVEV (reference sequence). The CDR3 is 17 residues long. This CDR3 reads CASSRLPSGGLKDEQYF. The DNA of the CDR3 is TGTGCCAGCAGCAGGTTACCCAGCGGGGGGCTCAAGGACGAGCAGTACTTC.